This T cell receptor beta chain was sequenced in a study of PD-L1 blockade in urothelial cancer. The overall study: At 3 weeks (second dose) and 6 weeks after starting treatment, blood was analyzed.

Time point denoted: peripheral blood 6 weeks after treatment start. Patients yielded 1 to 8 samples each, pretreatment and on-treatment. The method was immunoSEQ multiplex PCR; TCRdb's version includes in-frame clones alone and lacks a portion of them. Found here are fewer than 50,000 clones, 65% to 90% of them singletons; the top ten hold about 23%. V gave up 5 bases and J gave up 6 bases, with 11 bases separating them. Germline V lookup: CDR1 MNHEY, CDR2 SVGAGI. The CDR3 runs to 12 residues. The clonotype originates from a man aged 55-75 years with urothelial cancer. Sequencing was performed on PBMCs, taken around atezolizumab (anti-PD-L1) treatment. J is TRBJ2-7 and V is TRBV6-5; no clear D gene. The CDR3 reads CASSRDGLEQYF. The CDR3 region has the DNA TGTGCCAGCAGTCGAGATGGGCTCGAGCAGTACTTC.